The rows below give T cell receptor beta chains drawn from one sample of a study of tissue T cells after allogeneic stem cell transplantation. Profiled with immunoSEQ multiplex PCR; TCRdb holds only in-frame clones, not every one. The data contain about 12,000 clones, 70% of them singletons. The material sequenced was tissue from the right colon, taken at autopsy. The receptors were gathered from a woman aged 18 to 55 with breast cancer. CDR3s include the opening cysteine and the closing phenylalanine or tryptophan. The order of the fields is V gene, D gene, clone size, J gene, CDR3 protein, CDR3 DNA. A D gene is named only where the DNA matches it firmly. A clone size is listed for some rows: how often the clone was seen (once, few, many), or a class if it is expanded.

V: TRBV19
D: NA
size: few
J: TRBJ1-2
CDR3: CASSTYAPGYGYTF
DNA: TGTGCCAGTAGTACCTATGCCCCAGGGTATGGCTACACCTTC

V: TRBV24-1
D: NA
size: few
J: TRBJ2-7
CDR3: CATSADDRPSYEQYF
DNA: TGTGCCACCAGTGCCGACGACAGGCCCTCCTACGAGCAGTACTTC

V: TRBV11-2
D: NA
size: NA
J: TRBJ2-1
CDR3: CASILSGGFDYNEQFF
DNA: TGTGCCAGCATCCTTAGTGGAGGGTTTGACTACAATGAGCAGTTCTTC

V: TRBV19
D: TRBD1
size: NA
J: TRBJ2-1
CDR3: CASRNRGRHNEQFF
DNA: TGTGCCAGTAGAAACAGGGGTCGTCACAATGAGCAGTTCTTC

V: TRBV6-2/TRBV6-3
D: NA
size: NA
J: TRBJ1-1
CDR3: CASSYTVNTEAFF
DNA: TGTGCCAGCAGTTACACGGTAAACACTGAAGCTTTCTTT

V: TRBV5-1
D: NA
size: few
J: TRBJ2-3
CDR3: CASRRGGDLSTDTQYF
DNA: TGCGCCAGCAGGAGGGGGGGAGACCTAAGCACAGATACGCAGTATTTT

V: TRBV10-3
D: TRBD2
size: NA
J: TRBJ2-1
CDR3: CAISGTSGYEQFF
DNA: TGTGCCATCAGTGGGACTAGCGGTTATGAGCAGTTCTTC

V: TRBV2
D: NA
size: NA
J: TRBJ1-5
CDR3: CASSEAENQPQHF
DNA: TGTGCCAGCAGTGAGGCGGAAAATCAGCCCCAGCATTTT

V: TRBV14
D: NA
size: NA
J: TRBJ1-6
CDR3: CASRSVGDSPLHF
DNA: TGTGCCAGCAGGTCGGTAGGAGATTCACCCCTCCACTTT

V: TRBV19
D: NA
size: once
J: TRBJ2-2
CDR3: CASSPTSLDGELFF
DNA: TGTGCCAGTAGTCCTACATCCTTGGACGGGGAGCTGTTTTTT

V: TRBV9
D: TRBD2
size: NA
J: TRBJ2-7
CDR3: CASSVGLAGTGYEQYF
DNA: TGTGCCAGCAGCGTGGGACTAGCGGGAACAGGGTACGAGCAGTACTTC

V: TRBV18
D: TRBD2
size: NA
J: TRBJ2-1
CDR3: CASSPFGTSGVDEQFF
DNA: TGTGCCAGCTCTCCTTTTGGGACTAGCGGGGTAGATGAGCAGTTCTTC

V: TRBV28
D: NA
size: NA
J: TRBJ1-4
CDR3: CVTKPASEKLFF
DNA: TGTGTAACCAAACCGGCTTCTGAAAAACTGTTTTTT

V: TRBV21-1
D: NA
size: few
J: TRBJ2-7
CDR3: CASSRGLAASYEQYF
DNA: TGTGCCAGCAGCCGCGGACTAGCGGCCTCCTACGAGCAGTACTTC

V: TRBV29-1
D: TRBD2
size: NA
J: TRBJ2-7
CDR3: CSVHNQLAGGPYEQYF
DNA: TGCAGCGTTCACAACCAACTAGCGGGGGGCCCCTACGAGCAGTACTTC

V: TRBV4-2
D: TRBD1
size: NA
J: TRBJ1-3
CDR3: CASSQQPGQESYTIYF
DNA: TGTGCCAGCAGCCAACAACCGGGACAGGAGTCATACACCATATATTTT

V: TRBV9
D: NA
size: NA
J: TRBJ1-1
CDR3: CASSVAGEDTEAFF
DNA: TGTGCCAGCAGCGTGGCGGGGGAGGACACTGAAGCTTTCTTT

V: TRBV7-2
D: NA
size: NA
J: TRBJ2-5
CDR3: CASSFSRTQETQYF
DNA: TGTGCCAGCAGCTTCTCTAGGACACAAGAGACCCAGTACTTC

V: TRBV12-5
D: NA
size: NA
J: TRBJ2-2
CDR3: CATPLPGLMNTGELFF
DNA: TGTGCTACCCCCCTACCGGGACTGATGAACACCGGGGAGCTGTTTTTT

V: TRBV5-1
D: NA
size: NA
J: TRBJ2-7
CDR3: CASSEPTDYEQYF
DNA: TGCGCCAGCAGCGAACCGACCGACTACGAGCAGTACTTC

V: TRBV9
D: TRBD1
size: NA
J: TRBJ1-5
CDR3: CASSAGDRGLPPNQPQHF
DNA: TGTGCCAGCAGCGCCGGGGACAGGGGGCTCCCCCCCAATCAGCCCCAGCATTTT

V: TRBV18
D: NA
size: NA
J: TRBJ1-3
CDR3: CASSPRWAASTSGNTIYF
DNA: TGTGCCAGCTCACCACGATGGGCGGCGAGTACCTCTGGAAACACCATATATTTT

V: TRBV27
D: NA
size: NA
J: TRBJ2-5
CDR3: CASSYLGPETTQYF
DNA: TGTGCCAGCAGTTATTTGGGGCCTGAGACGACCCAGTACTTC

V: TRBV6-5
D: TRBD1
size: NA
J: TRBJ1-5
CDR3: CASSKQGRDQPQHF
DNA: TGTGCCAGCAGCAAACAGGGGAGGGATCAGCCCCAGCATTTT

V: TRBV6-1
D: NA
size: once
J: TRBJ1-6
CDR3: CASSEGNSPLHF
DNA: TGTGCCAGCAGTGAAGGAAATTCACCCCTCCACTTT

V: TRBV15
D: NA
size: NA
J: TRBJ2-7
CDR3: CATSRDRRSYEQYF
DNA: TGTGCCACCAGCAGAGATCGTCGGTCCTACGAGCAGTACTTC

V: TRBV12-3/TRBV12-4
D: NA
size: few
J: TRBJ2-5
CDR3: CASSFDLGETQYF
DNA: TGTGCCAGCAGCTTCGACTTGGGGGAGACCCAGTACTTC

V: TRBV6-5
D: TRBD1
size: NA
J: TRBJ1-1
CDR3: CASKRQGNTEAFF
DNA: TGTGCCAGCAAGAGACAGGGGAACACTGAAGCTTTCTTT

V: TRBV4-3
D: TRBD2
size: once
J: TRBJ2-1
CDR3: CASSQDGTSGGYEQFF
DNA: TGCGCCAGCAGCCAAGATGGGACTAGCGGGGGTTATGAGCAGTTCTTC

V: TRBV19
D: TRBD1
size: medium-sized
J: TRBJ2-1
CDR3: CASKGQGDNEQFF
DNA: TGTGCCAGTAAGGGACAGGGGGACAATGAGCAGTTCTTC

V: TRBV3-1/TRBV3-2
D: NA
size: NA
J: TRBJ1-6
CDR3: CASSPRGHSPLHF
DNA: TGTGCCAGCAGCCCGAGGGGCCATTCACCCCTCCACTTT

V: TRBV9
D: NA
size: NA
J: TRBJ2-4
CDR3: CASSVGSDENIQYF
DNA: TGTGCCAGCAGCGTAGGCTCAGACGAAAACATTCAGTACTTC

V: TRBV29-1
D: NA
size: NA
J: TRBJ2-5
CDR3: CSVGRSGQETQYF
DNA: TGCAGCGTTGGTAGGAGTGGGCAAGAGACCCAGTACTTC

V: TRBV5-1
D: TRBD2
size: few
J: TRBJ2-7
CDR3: CASSQGLAGEAYEQYF
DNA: TGCGCCAGCAGCCAAGGACTAGCGGGAGAAGCATACGAGCAGTACTTC

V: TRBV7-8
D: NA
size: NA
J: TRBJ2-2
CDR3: CASSSRSPGVRTGELFF
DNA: TGTGCCAGCAGCTCCCGAAGCCCGGGAGTACGGACCGGGGAGCTGTTTTTT

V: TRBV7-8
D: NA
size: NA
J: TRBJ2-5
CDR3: CASSFRPLEETQYF
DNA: TGTGCCAGCAGCTTTAGGCCCTTAGAGGAGACCCAGTACTTC

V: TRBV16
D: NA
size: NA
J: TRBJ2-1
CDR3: CASSQSGEGGEQFF
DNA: TGTGCCAGCAGCCAATCGGGAGAGGGCGGTGAGCAGTTCTTC

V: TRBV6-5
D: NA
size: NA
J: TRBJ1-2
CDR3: CASSYLRYYGGYTF
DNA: TGTGCCAGCAGTTACCTCCGGTACTACGGTGGCTACACCTTC

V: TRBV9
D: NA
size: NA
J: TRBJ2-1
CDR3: CASTGGTYNEQFF
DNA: TGTGCCAGCACGGGCGGGACCTACAATGAGCAGTTCTTC

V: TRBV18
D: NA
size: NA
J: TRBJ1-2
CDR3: CASSLQGTGGYTF
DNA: TGTGCCAGCTCACTCCAGGGGACGGGCGGCTACACCTTC

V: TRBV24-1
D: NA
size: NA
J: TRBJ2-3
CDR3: CATSDPGATDTQYF
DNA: TGTGCCACCAGTGATCCCGGGGCAACAGATACGCAGTATTTT

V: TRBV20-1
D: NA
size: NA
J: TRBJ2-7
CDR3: CSGADIYEQYF
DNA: TGCAGTGGAGCGGATATTTACGAGCAGTACTTC

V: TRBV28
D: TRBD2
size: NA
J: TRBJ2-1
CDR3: CASSPGGAYNEQFF
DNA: TGTGCCAGCAGTCCGGGGGGGGCCTACAATGAGCAGTTCTTC

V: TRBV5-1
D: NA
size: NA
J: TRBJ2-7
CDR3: CASSLSGDSQQEQYF
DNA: TGCGCCAGCAGCCTTTCTGGGGACTCCCAACAGGAGCAGTACTTC

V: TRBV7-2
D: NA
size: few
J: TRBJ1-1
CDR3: CASSWGANTEAFF
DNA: TGTGCCAGCAGCTGGGGCGCGAACACTGAAGCTTTCTTT